The TCR beta chain described here comes from a study of cytotoxic CD8 clonotypes in ibrutinib-treated CLL (dated by TCRdb to the early 2020s). Regarding the research as a whole: In this cohort, some 14 patients were treatment-naive and more than 9 were relapsed/refractory, while about 18 had unmutated IGHV. Samples averaged around 280,000 productive templates and more than 85,000 productive rearrangements. Partial responses were observed in roughly 24 patients and complete responses in 2; after a median follow-up of 68 months, remission was maintained in roughly 14 patients and progression was observed in approximately twelve. Of the approximately 94 people in the trial, about 25 had longitudinal samples available. Response samples were taken after a median of about a year on treatment, ranging from roughly 6 to 36 months. All remission and progressive disease samples were collected while patients were still receiving ibrutinib. Cryopreserved peripheral blood mononuclear cells were obtained prior to treatment, at the time of response, and at either disease progression or sustained remission.

About this clone itself: It lacks a known antigen. It has no much larger one-base neighbor in the sample; base qualities were not kept.

The CDR3 has 14 amino acids, counting the end cysteine and phenylalanine. Only the CDR3 portion is preserved as DNA: 42 bases, with reading frame beginning at the first base. The germline V gene supplies CDR1 SGHRS and CDR2 YFSETQ. V ends up 4 bases short and J 9 bases short, with an unmatched junction base count of 5. The time point label corresponds to: approximately 25 months on ibrutinib. For TCR beta library preparation, about 2 micrograms of genomic DNA were isolated from cryopreserved PBMCs. Longitudinal blood samples from CLL patients on ibrutinib monotherapy underwent high-throughput TCR beta sequencing. The patients took part in an open-label, single-center phase 2 trial of ibrutinib monotherapy. The paper's findings and limits, for the study overall: Baseline clonality was found to be higher than that of age-matched healthy donors and was strongly correlated with circulating CD8+ T-cell counts. Public clonotypes were rare and either shrank or stayed stable during treatment, and the rise in clonality at ibrutinib response reflected expansion of private clonotypes. Sampling times were not matched between sustained-remission and progressing patients, and lymph node repertoires were not studied. An increase in clonality was observed at ibrutinib response, with clonality remaining stable during sustained remission and falling back toward baseline at progression.

Each clonotype received, on average, approximately 9.9x coverage in deep resolution sequencing performed on a MiSeq, where the target depth lay between 1 in 1 million and 1 in 200,000 T cells. The immunoSEQ hsTCRB Kit was used to generate the TCR beta libraries. In the authors' own workflow: ImmunoSEQ Data Assistant and ImmunoSEQ Analyzer were used for data analysis, and V, D and J genes were assigned according to IMGT definitions. Clonality, which ranges from 0 to 1, was calculated as one minus the normalized Shannon entropy of productive rearrangement frequencies. Only overrepresented clonotypes making up at least 0.05% of each patient's repertoire were included in the public clonotype analysis. About a dozen age-matched healthy donor repertoires from immuneACCESS served as clonality controls. TCRdb took over this immuneACCESS table, retaining in-frame rearrangements with V and J assigned. Such tables are incomplete; in checked studies, under half of the missing clones stem from an unresolved V gene, and the remainder is unexplained. Clone size and V and J calls were adopted from that table, with D and trimming inferred from the DNA. For this sample the table gives fewer than 150,000 clones, of which under 90% were detected only once. Of the sample, 3.3% is held by the ten largest clones.

This sequence was found in a human donor with chronic lymphocytic leukemia. The sequencing used PBMCs, collected after 24 months of ibrutinib treatment. Recombination joined TRBV5-1 with TRBJ2-1; 12 bases in the middle match TRBD2. The nucleotides read TGCGCCAGCAGCCCTGGACTAGCGGGGACTGAGCAGTTCTTC. It specifies CASSPGLAGTEQFF.